The subject of this entry is one T cell receptor (beta chain). As yet, its antigen is unknown. The data originate from a study of identical twins. Findings of the study overall: Cross-sectional statistics underpinned the conclusions; the same donors were not followed. Monozygotic twin pairs showed more out-of-frame TCR alpha sharing than models estimated.

A universal primer site was added by template switching, and unique molecular identifiers were carried by the cDNA. TCRdb recomputed calls from the 5' RACE reads with MiXCR, one row per CDR3 protein. The profile covers more than 1.5 million distinct CDR3 sequences, with around 33% appearing a single time and 0.25% to 0.3% taken by the ten largest. This CDR3 is 18 amino acids long. Per germline, CDR1 LGHNA and CDR2 YNFKEQ. The sequenced sample consisted of cord blood. J is TRBJ2-1 and V is TRBV4-2, with TRBD2 identical over 10 bases. The J call may not be correct, given that the DNA end is closer to TRBJ2-7. The sequence derives from a newborn girl in good health. This chain's CDR3 is CASSQDPLAGVGYNEQYF. In nucleotides, the CDR3 is TGTGCCAGCAGCCAAGATCCCCTAGCGGGAGTGGGCTACAATGAGCAGTACTTC.